Sequencing of this T cell receptor (beta chain) was carried out in a study of identical twins. The V end was cut by 1 base, the J end by 5 bases, with 27 bases between. This CDR3 comprises 19 residues. In germline, CDR1 is SGHRS, CDR2 YFSETQ. One entry per CDR3 protein, called by TCRdb with MiXCR from the 5' RACE reads. The sample lists about 660,000 distinct CDR3 sequences; around 8.3% were seen once. This clonotype was detected many times. In addition, the sample was reused for a study of yellow fever vaccine responses in identical twins.

The rearrangement links TRBV5-1 to TRBJ1-2; D perhaps matches TRBD1 (5 bases). This sequence originates from a woman in her late teens or twenties in good health. What was sequenced was PBMCs. The CDR3 loop is CASSLSPTEVGTRLYGYTF. Here the CDR3 DNA reads TGCGCCAGCAGCTTGTCACCGACCGAGGTGGGGACGAGACTATATGGCTACACCTTC.